This T cell receptor beta chain came from a study of blood T cell repertoires in COVID-19. Overall study: Sites in the United States, Italy and Spain provided acute and convalescent COVID-19 samples. From T cells, B-cell-depleted T cells, or PBMCs came the material, which was cDNA or gDNA.

The germline gives CDR1 PRHDT, CDR2 FYEKMQ (reference sequence). V lost 4 bases, J lost 2 bases, and 9 bases stayed unmatched. This CDR3 contains 16 residues. Methods used by the authors: Estimation of nucleated cell counts was performed using reference gene primer amplification. TCRdb's table, derived via immunoSEQ multiplex PCR, lists solely in-frame clones and lacks some. For V, J and clone size, that table is used; D and trimming come from the DNA. The table lists 45,000 to 55,000 clones, less than 95% of them singletons. This receptor was identified in a human donor in a cohort sampled during active COVID-19. Sequencing input: peripheral blood. The J gene is TRBJ1-1, the V gene TRBV13; 8 nucleotides match TRBD1. CDR3 amino acids: CASSSRGPGSNTEAFF. The CDR3 bases are TGTGCCAGCAGCTCCAGGGGGCCCGGGAGTAACACTGAAGCTTTCTTT. Together with reference TRBV13 and TRBJ1-1, the CDR3 gives the full variable domain: AAGVIQSPRHLIKEKRETATLKCYPIPRHDTVYWYQQGPGQDPQFLISFYEKMQSDKGSIPDRFSAQQFSDYHSELNMSSLELGDSALYFCASSSRGPGSNTEAFFGQGTRLTVV.